The sequence of this T cell receptor (beta chain) was determined in a study of blood T cell repertoires in COVID-19 (dated by TCRdb to 2018 to 2021). With regard to the full study: Samples covering the acute and convalescent phases of COVID-19 were provided by collaborators in the United States, Italy and Spain. The prospective study material was composed of cDNA or gDNA derived from T cells, B-cell-depleted T cells, or PBMCs. Deeply sampled blood TCRbeta repertoires from subjects exposed to, actively infected with, or recovered from COVID-19 were included in the dataset. The repertoires were made available in a free public database intended to serve as a resource for research on the immune response to SARS-CoV-2. The samples were drawn from two sources: the first 160 participants of the ongoing ImmuneRACE study, and over 950 subjects contributed by 6 global collaborators. Nearly every sample came with metadata listing a de-identified subject ID, COVID-19 status, age in years and sex. Where available, HLA class I and class II types were obtained from metadata supplied by the sample provider rather than from assay-based typing.

About this clone: Its binding antigen is unknown. Nothing much larger sits one base from this clone, and base qualities are not available.

Another Seattle source contributed samples from volunteer blood donors who had recovered from COVID-19. Whole blood was collected in K2EDTA tubes by collaborating institutions according to the institutions' own protocols. For TCRbeta analysis, collaborators shipped samples as frozen whole blood, isolated PBMCs, or DNA extracted from either of those sample types. Findings and caveats that apply to the study as a whole: The quantity of clinical and demographic metadata differed by source and by participant and was supplied without curation.

In the germline V gene, CDR1 corresponds to SGHDT and CDR2 to YYEEEE. From V the trimming removes 4 bases and from J it removes 2 bases, while the gene matches leave 7 bases of the junction unaccounted for. From its cysteine to its phenylalanine, the CDR3 spans 15 amino acids. This entry keeps only the CDR3 DNA: 45 bases, framed from base 1. TCRbeta CDR3 regions were amplified from genomic DNA using the immunoSEQ Assay, a bias-controlled multiplex PCR. Turning to the authors' computational methods: Nucleated cell counts per sample were estimated from amplification of reference gene primers within the assay. To quantify the absolute abundance of each unique TCRbeta CDR3 rearrangement, sequence reads were collapsed and filtered. Productive Simpson clonality was computed per sample as the square root of Simpson's diversity index over productive rearrangements. The clones in this table, taken by TCRdb from immuneACCESS, are in-frame only. Not every clone is retained; where verified, under half of the shortfall comes from an unresolved V gene, and the cause of the rest is unknown. The V and J calls and clone size are taken from that table; D and trimming were inferred from the DNA. This sample has over 150,000 clones in its table, and about 87% of those were observed once. About 0.95% of the sample is in the top ten clones.

The clonotype originates from a woman aged 18 to 35 who had recovered from COVID-19. The sequenced material came from peripheral blood. The receptor chain draws on TRBV5-6 and TRBJ2-7, with TRBD1 matching 9 junction bases. The nucleotide sequence reads TGTGCCAGCAGCCTTCCGGGACAGGGCCCCTACGAGCAGTACTTC. It is translated as CASSLPGQGPYEQYF. With the portions outside the CDR3 filled from the reference TRBV5-6 and TRBJ2-7 genes, the complete variable region becomes DAGVTQSPTHLIKTRGQQVTLRCSPKSGHDTVSWYQQALGQGPQFIFQYYEEEERQRGNFPDRFSGHQFPNYSSELNVNALLLGDSALYLCASSLPGQGPYEQYFGPGTRLTVT.